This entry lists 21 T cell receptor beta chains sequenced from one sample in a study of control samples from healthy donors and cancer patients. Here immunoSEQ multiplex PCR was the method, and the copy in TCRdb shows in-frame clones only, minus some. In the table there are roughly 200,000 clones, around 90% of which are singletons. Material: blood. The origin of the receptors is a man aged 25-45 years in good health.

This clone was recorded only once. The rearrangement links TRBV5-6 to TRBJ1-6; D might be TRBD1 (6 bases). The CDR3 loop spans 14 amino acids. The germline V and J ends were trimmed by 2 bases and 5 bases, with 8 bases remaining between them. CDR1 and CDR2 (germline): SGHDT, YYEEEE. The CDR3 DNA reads TGTGCCAGCAGCTTACAGGGAAATAATTCACCCCTCCACTTT. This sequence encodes CASSLQGNNSPLHF. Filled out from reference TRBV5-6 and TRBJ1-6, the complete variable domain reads DAGVTQSPTHLIKTRGQQVTLRCSPKSGHDTVSWYQQALGQGPQFIFQYYEEEERQRGNFPDRFSGHQFPNYSSELNVNALLLGDSALYLCASSLQGNNSPLHFGNGTRLTVT.

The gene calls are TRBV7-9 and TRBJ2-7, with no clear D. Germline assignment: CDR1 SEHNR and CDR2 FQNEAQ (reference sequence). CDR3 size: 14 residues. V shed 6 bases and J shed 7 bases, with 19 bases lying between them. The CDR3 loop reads CASSPERYPFEQYF. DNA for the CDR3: TGTGCCAGCAGTCCCGAGAGGTACCCCTTTGAGCAGTACTTC. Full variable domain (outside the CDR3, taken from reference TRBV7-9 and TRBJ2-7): DTGVSQNPRHKITKRGQNVTFRCDPISEHNRLYWYRQTLGQGPEFLTYFQNEAQLEKSRLLSDRFSAERPKGSFSTLEIQRTEQGDSAMYLCASSPERYPFEQYFGPGTRLTVT.

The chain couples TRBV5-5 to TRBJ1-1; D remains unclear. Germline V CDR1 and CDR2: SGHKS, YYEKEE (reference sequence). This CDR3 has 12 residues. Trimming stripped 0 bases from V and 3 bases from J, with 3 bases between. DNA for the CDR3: TGTGCCAGCAGCTTGGAGGACACTGAAGCTTTCTTT. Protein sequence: CASSLEDTEAFF.

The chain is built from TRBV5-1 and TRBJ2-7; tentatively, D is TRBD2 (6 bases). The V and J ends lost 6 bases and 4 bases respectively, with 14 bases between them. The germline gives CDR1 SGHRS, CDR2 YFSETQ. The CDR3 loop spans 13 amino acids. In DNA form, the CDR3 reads TGCGCCAGCACCTGGGGGGAACCTTACGAGCAGTACTTC. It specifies CASTWGEPYEQYF. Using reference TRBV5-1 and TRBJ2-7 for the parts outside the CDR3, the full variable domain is KAGVTQTPRYLIKTRGQQVTLSCSPISGHRSVSWYQQTPGQGLQFLFEYFSETQRNKGNFPGRFSGRQFSNSRSEMNVSTLELGDSALYLCASTWGEPYEQYFGPGTRLTVT.

The CDR3 protein is CASSQSQVAEAFF. Written as DNA, the CDR3 is TGTGCCAGCAGCCAATCTCAAGTGGCTGAAGCTTTCTTT. The chain couples TRBV16 to TRBJ1-1; D remains unclear. The CDR3 contains 13 residues. The germline V gene encodes CDR1 KGHSY and CDR2 FQNENV. Between the trimmed V and J ends, which lost 0 bases and 6 bases, there was a span of 8 bases.

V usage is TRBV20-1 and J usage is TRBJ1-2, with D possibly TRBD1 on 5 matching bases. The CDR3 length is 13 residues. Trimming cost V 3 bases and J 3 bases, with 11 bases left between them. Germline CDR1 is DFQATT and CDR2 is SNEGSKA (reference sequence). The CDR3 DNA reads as TGCAGTGCTAGTGTCAGGGACGACTATGGCTACACCTTC. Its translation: CSASVRDDYGYTF.

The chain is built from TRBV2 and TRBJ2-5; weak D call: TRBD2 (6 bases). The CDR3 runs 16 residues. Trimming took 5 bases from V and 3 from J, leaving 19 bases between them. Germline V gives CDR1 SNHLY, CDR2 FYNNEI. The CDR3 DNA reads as TGTGCCAGCAGTACGTCCCCGGGGGAAGGGGAAGAGACCCAGTACTTC. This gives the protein CASSTSPGEGEETQYF.

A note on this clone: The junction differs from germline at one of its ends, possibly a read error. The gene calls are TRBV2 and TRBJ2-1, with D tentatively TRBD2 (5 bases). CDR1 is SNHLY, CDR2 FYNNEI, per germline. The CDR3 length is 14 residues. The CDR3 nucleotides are TGTGCCAGCAGGGAAGAGAGGGTTTACAATGAGCAGTTCTTC. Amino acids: CASREERVYNEQFF. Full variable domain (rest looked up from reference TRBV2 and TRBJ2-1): EPEVTQTPSHQVTQMGQEVILRCVPISNHLYFYWYRQILGQKVEFLVSFYNNEISEKSEIFDDQFSVERPDGSNFTLKIRSTKLEDSAMYFCASREERVYNEQFFGPGTRLTVL.

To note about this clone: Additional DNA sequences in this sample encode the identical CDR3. CDR3 residues: CASSLDRNYGYTF. DNA of the CDR3: TGCGCCAGCAGCCTCGACAGGAACTATGGCTACACCTTC. This sequence joins TRBV5-1 and TRBJ1-2, with D possibly being TRBD1 (6 bases). CDR3 length: 13 amino acids. Germline lookup yields CDR1 SGHRS and CDR2 YFSETQ. V was cut by 4 bases and J by 2 bases, with 9 bases left in between.

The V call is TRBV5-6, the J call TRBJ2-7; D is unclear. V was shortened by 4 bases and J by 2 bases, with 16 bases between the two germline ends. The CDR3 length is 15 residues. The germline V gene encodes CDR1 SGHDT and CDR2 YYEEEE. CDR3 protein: CASSPAAFGAYEQYF. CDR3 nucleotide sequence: TGTGCCAGCAGCCCGGCGGCGTTTGGGGCCTACGAGCAGTACTTC. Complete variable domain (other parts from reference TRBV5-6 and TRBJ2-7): DAGVTQSPTHLIKTRGQQVTLRCSPKSGHDTVSWYQQALGQGPQFIFQYYEEEERQRGNFPDRFSGHQFPNYSSELNVNALLLGDSALYLCASSPAAFGAYEQYFGPGTRLTVT.

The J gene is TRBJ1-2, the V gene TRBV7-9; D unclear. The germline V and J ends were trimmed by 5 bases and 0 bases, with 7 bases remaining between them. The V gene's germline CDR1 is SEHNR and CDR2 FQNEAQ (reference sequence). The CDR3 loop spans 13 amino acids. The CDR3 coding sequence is TGTGCCAGCAGCCGGGAGACTAACTATGGCTACACCTTC. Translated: CASSRETNYGYTF.

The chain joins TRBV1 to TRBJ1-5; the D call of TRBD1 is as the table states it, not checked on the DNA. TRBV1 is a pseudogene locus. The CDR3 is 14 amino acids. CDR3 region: CTSRRDRNNQPQHF. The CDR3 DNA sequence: TGCACCAGCCGAAGGGACAGGAACAATCAGCCCCAGCATTTT.

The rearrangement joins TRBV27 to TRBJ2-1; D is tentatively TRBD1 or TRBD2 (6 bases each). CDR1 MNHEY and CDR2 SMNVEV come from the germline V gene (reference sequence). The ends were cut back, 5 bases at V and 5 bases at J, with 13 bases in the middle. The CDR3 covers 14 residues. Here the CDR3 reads CASSKGGQHNEQFF. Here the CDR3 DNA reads TGTGCCAGCAGTAAGGGGGGCCAGCACAATGAGCAGTTCTTC.

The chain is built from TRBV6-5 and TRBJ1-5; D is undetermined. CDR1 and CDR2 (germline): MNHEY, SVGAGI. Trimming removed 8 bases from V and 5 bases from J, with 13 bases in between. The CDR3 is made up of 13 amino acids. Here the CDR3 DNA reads TGTGCCAGCGGTCCGAGGAGGCATCAGCCCCAGCATTTT. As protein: CASGPRRHQPQHF.

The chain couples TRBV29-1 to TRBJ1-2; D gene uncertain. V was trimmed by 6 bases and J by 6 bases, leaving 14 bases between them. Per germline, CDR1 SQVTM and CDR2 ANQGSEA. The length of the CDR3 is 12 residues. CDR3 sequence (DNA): TGCAGCGTGACCAGGTCCGTCGATGGCTACACCTTC. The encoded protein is CSVTRSVDGYTF.

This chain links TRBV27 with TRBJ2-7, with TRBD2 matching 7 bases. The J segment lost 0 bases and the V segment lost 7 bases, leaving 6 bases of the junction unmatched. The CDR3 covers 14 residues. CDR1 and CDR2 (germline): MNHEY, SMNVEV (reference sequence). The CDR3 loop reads CASKGEGTSYEQYF. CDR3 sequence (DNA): TGTGCCAGCAAAGGGGAGGGCACCTCCTACGAGCAGTACTTC.

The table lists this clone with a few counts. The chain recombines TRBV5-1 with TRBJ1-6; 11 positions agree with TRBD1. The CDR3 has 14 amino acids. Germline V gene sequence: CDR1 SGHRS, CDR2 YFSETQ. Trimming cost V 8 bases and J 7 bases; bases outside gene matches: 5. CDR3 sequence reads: CASWDRGKNSPLHF. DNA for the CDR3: TGCGCCAGTTGGGACAGGGGGAAGAATTCACCCCTCCACTTT.

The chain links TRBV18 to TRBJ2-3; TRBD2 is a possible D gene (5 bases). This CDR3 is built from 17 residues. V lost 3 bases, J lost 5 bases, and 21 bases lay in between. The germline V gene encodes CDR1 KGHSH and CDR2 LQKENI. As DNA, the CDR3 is TGTGCCAGCTCACCGAACGAGAAACCCGACGCGGGAGATACGCAGTATTTT. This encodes CASSPNEKPDAGDTQYF.

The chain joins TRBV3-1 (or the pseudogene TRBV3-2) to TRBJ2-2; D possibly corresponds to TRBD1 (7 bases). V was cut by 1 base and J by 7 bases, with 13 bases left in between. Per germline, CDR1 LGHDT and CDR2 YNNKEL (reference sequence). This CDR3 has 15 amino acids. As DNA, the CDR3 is TGTGCCAGCAGCCAAGGGCAGGGGGGCTTCGGGGAGCTGTTTTTT. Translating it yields CASSQGQGGFGELFF.

CDR3 protein: CAWSESDRGRHTIYF. As DNA, the CDR3 is TGTGCCTGGAGTGAATCGGACAGGGGGCGGCACACCATATATTTT. The chain has TRBV30 and TRBJ1-3, with 11 bases aligning to TRBD1. The V gene end was trimmed by 1 base and the J gene end by 8 bases; junction bases not matched to a gene: 7. Germline values: CDR1 GTSNPN, CDR2 SVGIG (reference sequence). The length of the CDR3 is 15 residues.

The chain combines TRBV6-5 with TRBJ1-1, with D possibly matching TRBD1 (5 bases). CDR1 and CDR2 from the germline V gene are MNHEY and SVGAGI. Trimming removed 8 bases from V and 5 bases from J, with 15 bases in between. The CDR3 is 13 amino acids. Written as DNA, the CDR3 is TGTGCCAGCTCTGCCAGGGAGGAAACTGAAGCTTTCTTT. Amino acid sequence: CASSAREETEAFF.